This paragraph covers one T cell receptor (beta chain) sequence. Trimming stripped 2 bases from V and 7 bases from J, with 5 bases between. Germline V lookup: CDR1 MGHDK, CDR2 SYGVNS. CDR3 length equals 11 residues. The data were taken from a study of response to subunit inactivated influenza vaccine. TCRdb independently ran MiXCR on the RT-PCR reads; one entry per CDR3 protein. The sample yields hundreds of thousands of distinct CDR3 sequences, approximately 10% seen once. This sample was shared with a second study, whose subject was T cells expressing NK-cell markers. From that second work: The authors made TCR beta cDNA libraries by 5'RACE template switching. This switching added a universal primer site and UMIs. The TCR beta repertoires were obtained from sorted CD3+CD56+NKG2C+, CD3+CD56+NKG2C- and CD3+CD56-NKG2C+ T cells. Out of eight donors sequenced, seven tested HCMV-seropositive and the remaining one seronegative. Five to seven of the donors carried dominant NKG2C+ clonotypes that took up roughly 1.0-8% of their CD8+ T cells. HCMV specificity of the expanded NKG2C+ T cell clones stayed unclear.

The receptor comes from a man aged 45-60 years who received an inactivated influenza vaccine. Sample: PBMCs from blood, taken on the day of vaccination. The rearrangement uses TRBV25-1 and TRBJ2-5; D gene ambiguous. CDR3 sequence: CASSEGVTQYF. The CDR3 bases are TGTGCCAGCAGTGAAGGGGTGACCCAGTACTTC.